This T cell receptor (beta chain) was captured by sequencing in a study of OX40 agonist ivuxolimab in advanced cancers. Study outcomes and limitations: Mean expanded clone counts were higher in CD8+ than CD4+ T cells.

The V segment lost 6 bases and the J segment 7 bases; nucleotides outside the gene matches: 9. CDR1 SQVTM and CDR2 ANQGSEA come from the germline V gene. This CDR3 region has 13 residues. As concerns this clone: Its matching antigen is unknown.

Data came from immunoSEQ multiplex PCR; TCRdb stores just in-frame clones and leaves some out. The sample includes approximately 96,000 clones, about 90% seen only once; the top ten take 1.5% to 2%. The receptor comes from an adult with an advanced solid tumor such as melanoma, head and neck, liver or kidney cancer. The chain recombines TRBV29-1 with TRBJ1-2; 9 bases are shared with TRBD1. Sequences were derived from CD4+ or CD8+ T cells sorted from blood, sampled in a trial of the OX40 agonist ivuxolimab. The CDR3 region has the DNA TGCAGCGTGGGGGCGACAGGGGGTTTTGGCTACACCTTC. It specifies CSVGATGGFGYTF.